The rows below give T cell receptor beta chains drawn from one sample of a study of patients and donors after allogeneic stem cell transplantation. One entry per CDR3 protein, called by TCRdb with MiXCR from the RT-PCR reads. This sample yields about a million distinct CDR3 sequences, of which about a sixth are seen a single time; about 6% belongs to the top ten. The sequencing sample was made of blood, either unsorted or a sorted T cell fraction (not recorded which). All receptors come from a human donor who was either an allogeneic HSCT recipient or a stem cell or donor lymphocyte infusion donor (not recorded which). It is not recorded whose cells these are; they may come from a transplant donor. CDR3s include the opening cysteine and the closing phenylalanine or tryptophan. A D gene is named only where the DNA matches it firmly. Where a row states a size, it is once, few, many or the class of an expanded clone; other rows omit it.

CDR3 length	V gene	D gene	clone size	J gene	CDR3 DNA	CDR3 protein
14	TRBV5-4	-	-	TRBJ2-7	TGTGCCAGCAGCTCGGGCGACAGAATCTACGAGCAGTACTTC	CASSSGDRIYEQYF
14	TRBV29-1	-	-	TRBJ2-1	TGCAGCGTTGTTGTAGCGAACTCCTACAATGAGCAGTTCTTC	CSVVVANSYNEQFF
15	TRBV7-9	TRBD1	many	TRBJ2-1	TGTGCCAGCAGCTCCGTGGGACAGGATATCGCTGAGCAGTTCTTC	CASSSVGQDIAEQFF
14	TRBV12-3/TRBV12-4	-	-	TRBJ1-2	TGTGCCAGCAACCGGACAGACGCTAACTATGGCTACACCTTC	CASNRTDANYGYTF
15	TRBV5-5	-	once	TRBJ2-3	TGTGCCAGCAGCCCGGGGGTGCTTTCCCCAGATACGCAGTATTTT	CASSPGVLSPDTQYF
15	TRBV6-1	-	-	TRBJ2-4	TGTGCCAGCAGCCGCTACAGGGAAGCCAAAAACATTCAGTACTTC	CASSRYREAKNIQYF
14	TRBV24-1	-	-	TRBJ2-3	TGTGCCACCAGTGGGCCGGACAGCACAGATACGCAGTATTTT	CATSGPDSTDTQYF
12	TRBV12-3/TRBV12-4	-	-	TRBJ2-7	TGTGCCAGCACCGGGAAGAGCTACGAGCAGTACTTC	CASTGKSYEQYF
15	TRBV2	TRBD2	-	TRBJ2-1	TGTGCCAGCAGTGACGGCGGGGGGGGAAACAATGAGCAGTTCTTC	CASSDGGGGNNEQFF
13	TRBV29-1	-	-	TRBJ2-7	TGCAGCGTTGGGGCAGGGGAGGGCTACGAGCAGTACTTC	CSVGAGEGYEQYF
16	TRBV7-9	-	once	TRBJ2-7	TGTGCCAGCAGCTTAGTGACGCGGAGTTATGCCTACGAGCAGTACTTC	CASSLVTRSYAYEQYF
13	TRBV20-1	TRBD2	few	TRBJ2-3	TGCAGTGCTAGTGAGACTAGCGGGAGCGGGACGTATTTT	CSASETSGSGTYF
13	TRBV20-1	-	-	TRBJ2-5	TGCAGTGCTAGAGATACGGGCGGAGAGACCCAGTACTTC	CSARDTGGETQYF
19	TRBV5-4	-	-	TRBJ1-1	TGTGCCAGCAGCTTCAACCTCTTCGGGGCAAATGAGGGGAACACTGAAGCTTTCTTT	CASSFNLFGANEGNTEAFF
15	TRBV7-6	-	many	TRBJ2-7	TGTGCCAGCAGCTTAGGTACGGGGAGCCACTACGAGCAGTACTTC	CASSLGTGSHYEQYF
15	TRBV27	-	-	TRBJ1-2	TGTGCCAGCAGCCGAACCCCTGGACTAGGGGGTGGCTACACCTTC	CASSRTPGLGGGYTF
14	TRBV6-1	-	few	TRBJ2-1	TGTGCCAGCAGTCAGACAGGCTCCTACAATGAGCAGTTCTTC	CASSQTGSYNEQFF
14	TRBV20-1	-	many	TRBJ2-5	TGCAGTGCCGATTCGACGGAGGGGCCAGAGACCCAGTACTTC	CSADSTEGPETQYF
17	TRBV5-5	TRBD1	few	TRBJ2-3	TGTGCCAGCAGCTCGCAGACAGGGGGCTCGGTCACAGATACGCAGTATTTT	CASSSQTGGSVTDTQYF
17	TRBV6-5	-	few	TRBJ2-6	TGTGCCAGCAGTTACTCTGGCGGTCTCTCTGGGGCCAACGTCCTGACTTTC	CASSYSGGLSGANVLTF
15	TRBV11-2	-	-	TRBJ1-2	TGTGCCAGCAGCTTAGAGGGCAGTACATACTATGGCTACACCTTC	CASSLEGSTYYGYTF
13	TRBV10-3	-	-	TRBJ1-1	TGTGCCGCCTCGGGGGGCATGAACACTGAAGCTTTCTTT	CAASGGMNTEAFF
15	TRBV12-3/TRBV12-4	TRBD2	few	TRBJ2-1	TGTGCCAGCAGTTTAGCGGGAGGGAGAATCAATGAGCAGTTCTTC	CASSLAGGRINEQFF
14	TRBV18	-	-	TRBJ2-5	TGTGCCAGCTCACCACGCCCTCGCCAAGAGACCCAGTACTTC	CASSPRPRQETQYF
19	TRBV24-1	TRBD2	few	TRBJ2-2	TGTGCCACCAGTGATCCCGGACTAGCGGGAGGGGAAAACACCGGGGAGCTGTTTTTT	CATSDPGLAGGENTGELFF
15	TRBV6-5	TRBD2	few	TRBJ2-3	TGTGCCAGCAGTTACGTTACTAGCGGGGGGGGAAGGCAGTATTTT	CASSYVTSGGGRQYF
15	TRBV7-8	-	-	TRBJ1-6	TGTGCCAGCAGCCCACTCCTCAATCCCGGATCACCCCTCCACTTT	CASSPLLNPGSPLHF
17	TRBV7-2	-	-	TRBJ2-2	TGTGCCAGCAGCCACTATGGGCCTAGGATGACCACCGGGGAGCTGTTTTTT	CASSHYGPRMTTGELFF
16	TRBV12-3/TRBV12-4	-	few	TRBJ2-1	TGTGCCAGCAGTCTCCGACTAGGCCAAGCCCCCAATGAGCAGTTCTTC	CASSLRLGQAPNEQFF
18	TRBV11-1	-	-	TRBJ1-4	TGTGCCAGCAGCTTAAGCACGCATCAAGATACAACTAATGAAAAACTGTTTTTT	CASSLSTHQDTTNEKLFF
17	TRBV15	TRBD2	-	TRBJ2-7	TGTGCCACCAGCAGAGAGGTCGGGACTAGCGCACCCTACGAGCAGTACTTC	CATSREVGTSAPYEQYF
12	TRBV12-3/TRBV12-4	-	-	TRBJ2-3	TGTGCCAGCAGTTCCTCCCGAGGGCACTGGTATTTT	CASSSSRGHWYF
16	TRBV7-2	-	few	TRBJ2-2	TGTGCCAGCAGCCCTACCGTGGGATTAACCACCGGGGAGCTGTTTTTT	CASSPTVGLTTGELFF
15	TRBV5-1	-	-	TRBJ2-7	TGCGCCAGCAGCTTGACGGGGGTTCCCACCTACGAGCAGTACTTC	CASSLTGVPTYEQYF
18	TRBV28	-	few	TRBJ2-2	TGTGCCAGCAGTTACGCACGGCAGGGGTTCGCGAACACCGGGGAGCTGTTTTTT	CASSYARQGFANTGELFF
15	TRBV5-1	-	few	TRBJ1-6	TGCGCCAGCAGCTTGGCCAGGGGATCTAATTCACCCCTCCACTTT	CASSLARGSNSPLHF
18	TRBV6-1	TRBD2	few	TRBJ2-5	TGTGCCAGCAGCCCCGTTGGACTAGCGGGAGGGGTAGGAGAGACCCAGTACTTC	CASSPVGLAGGVGETQYF
14	TRBV25-1	-	-	TRBJ2-5	TGTGCCAGCAGTGAATATACCAGGGACGGGACCCAGTACTTC	CASSEYTRDGTQYF
15	TRBV20-1	-	-	TRBJ2-1	TGCAGTGCTAGAGATCTGGGGCGGGAATGGCATGAGCAGTTCTTC	CSARDLGREWHEQFF
13	TRBV18	TRBD1	-	TRBJ2-3	TGTGCCAGCTCCCAGGGGGCCCCAGATACGCAGTATTTT	CASSQGAPDTQYF
17	TRBV20-1	-	-	TRBJ1-2	TGCAGTGCTACGTACGCTGGGAGCCGGGGCTCTAACTATGGCTACACCTTC	CSATYAGSRGSNYGYTF
13	TRBV5-1	TRBD1	many	TRBJ2-7	TGCGCCAGCAGCTTAAACAGGGGTGTCGAGCAGTACTTC	CASSLNRGVEQYF
16	TRBV6-5	TRBD2	-	TRBJ2-3	TGTGCCAGCAGTTGGGTACTAGCGGAGGCCCCAGATACGCAGTATTTT	CASSWVLAEAPDTQYF
15	TRBV10-3	-	few	TRBJ2-5	TGTGCCATCAGTGAGTATAGACATGGCCAAGAGACCCAGTACTTC	CAISEYRHGQETQYF
14	TRBV4-2	-	few	TRBJ1-4	TGTGCCAGCAGCCAAGACAGCGTATGGGAAAAACTGTTTTTT	CASSQDSVWEKLFF
15	TRBV29-1	TRBD1	-	TRBJ2-2	TGCAGCGTTGAACCGGGACAGGGGGACACCGGGGAGCTGTTTTTT	CSVEPGQGDTGELFF
18	TRBV6-2/TRBV6-3	TRBD2	few	TRBJ2-1	TGTGCCAGCAGTTACTCGCCCGGCGGGGGGGCGATTCGGAATGAGCAGTTCTTC	CASSYSPGGGAIRNEQFF
14	TRBV30	TRBD1	few	TRBJ2-1	TGTGCCTTCCGAGACAGGGGATCCTACAATGAGCAGTTCTTC	CAFRDRGSYNEQFF
14	TRBV7-8	-	few	TRBJ1-1	TGTGCCAGCAGCTTAGAGATGGACCTTATAGAAGCTTTCTTT	CASSLEMDLIEAFF
13	TRBV30	-	few	TRBJ2-7	TGTGCCTGGAGTTATGACAGCTCCTACGAGCAGTACTTC	CAWSYDSSYEQYF
15	TRBV7-9	-	-	TRBJ2-7	TGTGCCAGCAGCTTAGGTGAAGGGAGCTCCTACGAGCAGTACTTC	CASSLGEGSSYEQYF